This TCR beta chain was sequenced during a study of shared clonotypes between healthy human individuals. The CDR3 spans 13 residues. Trimming shortened V by 8 bases and J by 2 bases, and 9 bases separated the two germline ends. The V gene's germline CDR1 is SEHNR and CDR2 FQNEAQ (reference sequence). The data were produced by immunoSEQ multiplex PCR, yet TCRdb's version contains in-frame clones alone and is incomplete. Here the sample spans 730,000 or so clones, 60% to 80% being singletons. Sequences were obtained from memory CD4+ T cells sorted from blood. Subset meaning: CD45RA-negative fraction. The clonotype comes from a woman aged 30 to 39 in good health. This chain joins TRBV7-9 and TRBJ2-2, with D tentatively TRBD2 (6 bases). For the CDR3, the DNA is TGTGCCAGCTGGGACTTTAACACCGGGGAGCTGTTTTTT. Protein sequence: CASWDFNTGELFF.